These 3 T cell receptor beta chains share one sample of origin, sequenced in a study of shared clonotypes between healthy human individuals. Profiled with immunoSEQ multiplex PCR; TCRdb holds only in-frame clones, not every one. The table shows approximately 500,000 clones, with 90% to 97% occurring only once. The specimen sequenced was naive CD4+ T cells sorted from blood. The subset was: CD45RA+ positively selected. The source of these receptors is a woman aged 30 to 39 in good health.

In this sample, this clone turned up once. The rearrangement joins TRBV27 to TRBJ1-6; tentative D call: TRBD1 (5 bases). Germline CDR1 and CDR2: MNHEY and SMNVEV (reference sequence). The CDR3 is made up of 13 amino acids. V shed 3 bases and J shed 7 bases, with 7 bases lying between them. Here the CDR3 DNA reads TGTGCCAGCAGTTTCAGGGCGAATTCACCCCTCCACTTT. Protein product: CASSFRANSPLHF.

The chain is built from TRBV18 and TRBJ1-4; a weak D match, TRBD1 (5 bases). The V gene lost 8 bases and the J gene lost 2 bases, with 6 bases spanning the gap. Per the germline V gene, CDR1 is KGHSH and CDR2 is LQKENI. The CDR3 sequence is 12 residues long. CDR3 sequence (DNA): TGTGCCAGCCGGGGCACTAATGAAAAACTGTTTTTT. Its translation is CASRGTNEKLFF.

J is TRBJ2-3 and V is TRBV5-1; D is undetermined. Trimming took off 0 bases at V and 4 bases at J, with 9 bases between the two ends. The CDR3 consists of 14 residues. Germline V gene data show CDR1 as SGHRS and CDR2 as YFSETQ. In DNA, the CDR3 is TGCGCCAGCAGCTTGGCGGACGGATCAGATACGCAGTATTTT. It encodes CASSLADGSDTQYF.